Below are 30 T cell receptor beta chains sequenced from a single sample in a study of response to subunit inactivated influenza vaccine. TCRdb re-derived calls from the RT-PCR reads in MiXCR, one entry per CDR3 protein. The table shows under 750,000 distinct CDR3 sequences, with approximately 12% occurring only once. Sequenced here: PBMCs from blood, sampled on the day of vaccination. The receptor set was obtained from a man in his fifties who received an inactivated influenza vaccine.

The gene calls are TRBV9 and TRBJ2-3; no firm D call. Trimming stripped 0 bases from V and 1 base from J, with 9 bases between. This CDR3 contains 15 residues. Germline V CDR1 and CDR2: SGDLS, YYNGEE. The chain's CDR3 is CASSVGPVGTDTQYF. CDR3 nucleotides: TGTGCCAGCAGCGTAGGTCCGGTCGGCACAGATACGCAGTATTTT.

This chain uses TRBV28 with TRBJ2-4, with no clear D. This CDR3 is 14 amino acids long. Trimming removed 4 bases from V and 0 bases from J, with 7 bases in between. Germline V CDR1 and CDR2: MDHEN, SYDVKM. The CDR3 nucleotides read TGTGCCAGCAGTTCTACAGTAGCCAAAAACATTCAGTACTTC. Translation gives CASSSTVAKNIQYF.

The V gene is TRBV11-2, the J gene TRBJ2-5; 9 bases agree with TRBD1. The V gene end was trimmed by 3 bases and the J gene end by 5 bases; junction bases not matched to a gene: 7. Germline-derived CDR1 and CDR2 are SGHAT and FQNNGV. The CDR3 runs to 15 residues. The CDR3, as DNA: TGTGCCAGCAGCTTGGGACAGGGTGGACTCGAGACCCAGTACTTC. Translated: CASSLGQGGLETQYF. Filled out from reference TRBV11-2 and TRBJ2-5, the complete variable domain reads EAGVAQSPRYKIIEKRQSVAFWCNPISGHATLYWYQQILGQGPKLLIQFQNNGVVDDSQLPKDRFSAERLKGVDSTLKIQPAKLEDSAVYLCASSLGQGGLETQYFGPGTRLLVL.

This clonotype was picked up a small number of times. This CDR3 reads CASSQDIREQYF. CDR3 in DNA: TGTGCCAGCAGCCAAGATATCCGAGAGCAGTACTTC. This chain links TRBV14 with TRBJ2-7; no firm D call. The CDR3 totals 12 residues. Germline-derived CDR1 and CDR2 are SGHDN and FVKESK. Trimming took 0 bases from V and 7 from J, leaving 7 bases between them.

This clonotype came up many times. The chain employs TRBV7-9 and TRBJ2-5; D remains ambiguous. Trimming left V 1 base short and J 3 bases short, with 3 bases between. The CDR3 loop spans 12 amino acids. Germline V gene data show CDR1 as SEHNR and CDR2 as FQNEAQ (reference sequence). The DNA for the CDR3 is TGTGCCAGCAGCTTAGTAGAAGAGACCCAGTACTTC. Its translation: CASSLVEETQYF.

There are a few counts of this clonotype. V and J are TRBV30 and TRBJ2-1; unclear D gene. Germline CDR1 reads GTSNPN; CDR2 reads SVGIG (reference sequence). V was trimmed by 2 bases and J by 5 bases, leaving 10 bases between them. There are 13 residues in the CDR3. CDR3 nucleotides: TGTGCCTGGAGTATAGGTTTTAACAATGAGCAGTTCTTC. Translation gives CAWSIGFNNEQFF.

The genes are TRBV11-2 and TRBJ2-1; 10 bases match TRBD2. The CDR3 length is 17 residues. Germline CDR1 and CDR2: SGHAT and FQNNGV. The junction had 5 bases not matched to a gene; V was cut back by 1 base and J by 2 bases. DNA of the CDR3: TGTGCCAGCAGCTTAGGGGGACTAGCGCCCGCCTACAATGAGCAGTTCTTC. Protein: CASSLGGLAPAYNEQFF.

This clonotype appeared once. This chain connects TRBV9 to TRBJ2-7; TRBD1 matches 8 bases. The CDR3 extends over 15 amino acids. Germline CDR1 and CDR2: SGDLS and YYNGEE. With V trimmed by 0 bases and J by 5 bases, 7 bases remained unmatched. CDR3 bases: TGTGCCAGCAGCGTAGCTGGGGACAGGACGGACGAGCAGTACTTC. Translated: CASSVAGDRTDEQYF.

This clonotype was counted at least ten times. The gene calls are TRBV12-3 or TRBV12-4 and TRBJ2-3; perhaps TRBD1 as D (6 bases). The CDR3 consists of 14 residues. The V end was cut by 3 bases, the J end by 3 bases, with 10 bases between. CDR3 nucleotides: TGTGCCAGCAGTTTTTGGGGGCAGACAGATACGCAGTATTTT. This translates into CASSFWGQTDTQYF.

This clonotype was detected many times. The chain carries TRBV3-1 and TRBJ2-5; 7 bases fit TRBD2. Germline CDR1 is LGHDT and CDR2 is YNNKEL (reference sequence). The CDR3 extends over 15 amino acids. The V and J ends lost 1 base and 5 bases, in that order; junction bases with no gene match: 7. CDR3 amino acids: CASSQGSREWETQYF. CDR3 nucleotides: TGTGCCAGCAGCCAAGGTTCGCGGGAGTGGGAGACCCAGTACTTC.

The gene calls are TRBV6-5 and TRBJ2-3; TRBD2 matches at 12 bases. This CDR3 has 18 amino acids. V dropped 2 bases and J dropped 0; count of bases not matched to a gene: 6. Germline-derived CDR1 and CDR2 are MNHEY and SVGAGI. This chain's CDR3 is CASSYRKLAGGSTDTQYF. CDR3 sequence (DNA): TGTGCCAGCAGTTACCGCAAACTAGCGGGGGGTAGCACAGATACGCAGTATTTT.

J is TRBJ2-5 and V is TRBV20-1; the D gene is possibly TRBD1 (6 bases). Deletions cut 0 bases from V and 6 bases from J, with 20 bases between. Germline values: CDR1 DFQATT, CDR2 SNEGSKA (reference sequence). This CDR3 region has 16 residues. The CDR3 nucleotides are TGCAGTGCTAGAGATAGCCTGGCAGGGGCCAAGAAGACCCAGTACTTC. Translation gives CSARDSLAGAKKTQYF.

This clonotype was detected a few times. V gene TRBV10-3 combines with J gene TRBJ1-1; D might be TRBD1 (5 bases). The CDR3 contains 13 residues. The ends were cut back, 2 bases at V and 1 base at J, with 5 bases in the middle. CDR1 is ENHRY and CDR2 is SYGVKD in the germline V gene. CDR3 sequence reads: CAISEGQNTEAFF. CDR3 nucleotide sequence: TGTGCCATCAGTGAGGGACAGAACACTGAAGCTTTCTTT.

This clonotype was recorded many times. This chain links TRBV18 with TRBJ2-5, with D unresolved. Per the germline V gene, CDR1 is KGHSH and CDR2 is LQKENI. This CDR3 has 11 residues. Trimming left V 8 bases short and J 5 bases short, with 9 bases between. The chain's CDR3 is CASSPRETQYF. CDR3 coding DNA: TGTGCCAGCAGCCCCCGGGAGACCCAGTACTTC.

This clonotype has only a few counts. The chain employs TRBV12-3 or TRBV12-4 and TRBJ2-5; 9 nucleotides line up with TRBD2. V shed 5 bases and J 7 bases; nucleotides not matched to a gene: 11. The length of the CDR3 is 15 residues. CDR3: CASSADLAGSGTQYF. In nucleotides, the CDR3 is TGTGCCAGCAGTGCTGACCTAGCGGGGTCCGGGACCCAGTACTTC.

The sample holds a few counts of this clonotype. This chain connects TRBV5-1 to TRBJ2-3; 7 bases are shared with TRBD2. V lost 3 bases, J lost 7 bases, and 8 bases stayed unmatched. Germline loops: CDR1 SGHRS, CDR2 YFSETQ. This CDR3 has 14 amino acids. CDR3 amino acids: CASSSMGGVNTQYF. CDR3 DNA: TGCGCCAGCAGCTCCATGGGGGGGGTAAATACGCAGTATTTT. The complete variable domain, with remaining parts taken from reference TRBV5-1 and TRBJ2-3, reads KAGVTQTPRYLIKTRGQQVTLSCSPISGHRSVSWYQQTPGQGLQFLFEYFSETQRNKGNFPGRFSGRQFSNSRSEMNVSTLELGDSALYLCASSSMGGVNTQYFGPGTRLTVL.

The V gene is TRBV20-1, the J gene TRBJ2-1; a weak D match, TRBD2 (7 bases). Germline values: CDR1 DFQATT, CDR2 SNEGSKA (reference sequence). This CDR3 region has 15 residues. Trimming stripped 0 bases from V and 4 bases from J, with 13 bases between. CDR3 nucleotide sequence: TGCAGTGCTAGAGATTTTGCGGGGGCATACAATGAGCAGTTCTTC. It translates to CSARDFAGAYNEQFF.

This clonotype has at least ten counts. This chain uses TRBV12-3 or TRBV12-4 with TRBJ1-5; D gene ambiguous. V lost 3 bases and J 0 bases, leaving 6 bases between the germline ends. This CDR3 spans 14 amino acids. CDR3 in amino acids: CASSFSYSNQPQHF. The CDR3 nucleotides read TGTGCCAGCAGTTTCAGTTATAGCAATCAGCCCCAGCATTTT.

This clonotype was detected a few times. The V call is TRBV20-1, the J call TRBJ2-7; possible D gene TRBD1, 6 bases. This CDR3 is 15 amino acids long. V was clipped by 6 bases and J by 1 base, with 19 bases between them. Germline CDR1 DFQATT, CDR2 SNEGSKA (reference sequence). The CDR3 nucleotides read TGCAGTGCCCGTCATCCGGGACAAGCGTCCTACGAGCAGTACTTC. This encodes CSARHPGQASYEQYF.

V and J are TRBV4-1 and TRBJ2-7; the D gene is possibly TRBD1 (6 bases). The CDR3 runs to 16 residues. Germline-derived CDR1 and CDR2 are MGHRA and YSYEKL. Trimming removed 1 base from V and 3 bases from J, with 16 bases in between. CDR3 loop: CASSQGARGLVYEQYF. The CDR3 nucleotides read TGCGCCAGCAGCCAAGGGGCCAGGGGTCTGGTCTACGAGCAGTACTTC.

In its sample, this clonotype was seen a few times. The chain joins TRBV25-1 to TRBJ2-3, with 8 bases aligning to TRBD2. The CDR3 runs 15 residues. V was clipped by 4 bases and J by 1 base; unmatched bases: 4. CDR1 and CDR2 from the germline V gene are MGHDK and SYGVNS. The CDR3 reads CASSASGSGTDTQYF. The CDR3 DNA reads TGTGCCAGCAGTGCCAGCGGGAGTGGCACAGATACGCAGTATTTT. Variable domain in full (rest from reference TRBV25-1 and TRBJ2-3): EADIYQTPRYLVIGTGKKITLECSQTMGHDKMYWYQQDPGMELHLIHYSYGVNSTEKGDLSSESTVSRIRTEHFPLTLESARPSHTSQYLCASSASGSGTDTQYFGPGTRLTVL.

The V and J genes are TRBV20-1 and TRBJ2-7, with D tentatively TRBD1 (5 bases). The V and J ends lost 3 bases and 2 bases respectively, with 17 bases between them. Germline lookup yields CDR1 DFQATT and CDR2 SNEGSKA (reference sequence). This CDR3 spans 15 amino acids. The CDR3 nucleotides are TGCAGTGCTAGGCCTAGGGGTCCTATCCCCTACGAGCAGTACTTC. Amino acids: CSARPRGPIPYEQYF.

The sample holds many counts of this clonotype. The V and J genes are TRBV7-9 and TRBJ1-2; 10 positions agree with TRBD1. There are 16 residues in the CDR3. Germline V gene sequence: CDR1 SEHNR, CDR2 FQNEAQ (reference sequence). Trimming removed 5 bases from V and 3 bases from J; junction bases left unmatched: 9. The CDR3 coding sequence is TGTGCCAGCAGCGAAACCGGGACAGGGGTTTACTATGGCTACACCTTC. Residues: CASSETGTGVYYGYTF.

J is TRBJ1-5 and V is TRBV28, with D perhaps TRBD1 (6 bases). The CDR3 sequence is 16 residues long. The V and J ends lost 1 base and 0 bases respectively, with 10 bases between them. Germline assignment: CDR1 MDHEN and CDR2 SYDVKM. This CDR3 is CASSLLGQVSNQPQHF. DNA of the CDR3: TGTGCCAGCAGTTTATTGGGACAAGTTAGCAATCAGCCCCAGCATTTT.

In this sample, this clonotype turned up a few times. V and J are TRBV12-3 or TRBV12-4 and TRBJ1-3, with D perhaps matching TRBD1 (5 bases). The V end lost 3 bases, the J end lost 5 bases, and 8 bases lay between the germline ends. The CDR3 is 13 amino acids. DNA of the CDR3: TGTGCCAGCAGTTTTGGACAAAGAAACACCATATATTTT. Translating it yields CASSFGQRNTIYF.

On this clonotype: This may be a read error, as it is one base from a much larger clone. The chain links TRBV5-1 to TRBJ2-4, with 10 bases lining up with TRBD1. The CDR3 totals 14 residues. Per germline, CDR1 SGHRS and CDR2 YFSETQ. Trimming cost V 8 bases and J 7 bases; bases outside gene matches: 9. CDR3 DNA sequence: TGCGCCAGTCGCTACGGGACAGGGGCCAACATTCAGTACTTC. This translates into CASRYGTGANIQYF.

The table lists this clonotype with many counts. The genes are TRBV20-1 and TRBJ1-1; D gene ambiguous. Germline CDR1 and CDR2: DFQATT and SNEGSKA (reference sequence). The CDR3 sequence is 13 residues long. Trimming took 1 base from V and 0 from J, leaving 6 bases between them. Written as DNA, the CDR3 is TGCAGTGCTAGAGCTTTCCTGAACACTGAAGCTTTCTTT. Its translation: CSARAFLNTEAFF.

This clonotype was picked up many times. CDR3 sequence: CASSLRLSNTQYF. As DNA, the CDR3 is TGTGCCAGCAGCTTGCGTCTGTCCAATACGCAGTATTTT. This chain connects TRBV5-5 to TRBJ2-3, with no clear D. Trimming removed 1 base from V and 7 bases from J, with 10 bases in between. Looked up from germline, CDR1 is SGHKS and CDR2 is YYEKEE (reference sequence). The CDR3 spans 13 residues.

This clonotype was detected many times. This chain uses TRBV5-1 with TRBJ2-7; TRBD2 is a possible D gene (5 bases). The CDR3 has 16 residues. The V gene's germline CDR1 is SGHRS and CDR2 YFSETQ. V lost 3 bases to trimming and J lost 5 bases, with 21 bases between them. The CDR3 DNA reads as TGCGCCAGCAGCTCCGCCAAATCCGGGAACCCTAACGAGCAGTACTTC. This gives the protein CASSSAKSGNPNEQYF.

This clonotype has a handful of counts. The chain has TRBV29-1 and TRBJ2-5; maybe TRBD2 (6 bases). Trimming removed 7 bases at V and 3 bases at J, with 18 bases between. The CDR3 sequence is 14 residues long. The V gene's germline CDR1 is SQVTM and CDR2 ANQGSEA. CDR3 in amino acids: CSALPGGTEETQYF. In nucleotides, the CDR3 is TGCAGCGCTCTGCCTGGGGGGACCGAAGAGACCCAGTACTTC.